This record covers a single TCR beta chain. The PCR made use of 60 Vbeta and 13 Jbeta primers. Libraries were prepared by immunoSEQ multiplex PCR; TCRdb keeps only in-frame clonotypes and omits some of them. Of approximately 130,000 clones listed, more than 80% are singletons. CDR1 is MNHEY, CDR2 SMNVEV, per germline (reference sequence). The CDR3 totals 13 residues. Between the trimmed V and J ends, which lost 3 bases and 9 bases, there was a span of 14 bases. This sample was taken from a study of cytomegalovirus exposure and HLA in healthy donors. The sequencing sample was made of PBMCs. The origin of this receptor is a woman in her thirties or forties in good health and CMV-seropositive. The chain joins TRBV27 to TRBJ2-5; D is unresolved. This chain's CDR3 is CASSFDGSAAQYF. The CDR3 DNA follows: TGTGCCAGCAGTTTCGACGGCTCGGCGGCCCAGTACTTC.